A selection of T cell receptor beta chains follows, all from one sample in a study of cytomegalovirus exposure and HLA in healthy donors. The repertoire was sequenced with immunoSEQ multiplex PCR; TCRdb's copy has only in-frame clones and lacks some. The profile shows approximately 140,000 clones, 77% of them singletons. The sequenced sample was PBMCs. Source of these receptors: a female donor in good health and CMV-seronegative. Both conserved end residues are part of each CDR3. A D gene is named only where the DNA matches it firmly. Clone size is not always given. Where it is, it says once, few, many or a class for expanded clones.

v_call: TRBV9; d_call: NA; clone_size: NA; j_call: TRBJ2-6; cdr3_aa: CASSVRGANVLTF; cdr3_nt: TGTGCCAGCAGCGTTAGAGGGGCCAACGTCCTGACTTTC
v_call: TRBV14; d_call: NA; clone_size: NA; j_call: TRBJ2-3; cdr3_aa: CASSQDPADTQYF; cdr3_nt: TGTGCCAGCAGCCAAGATCCTGCAGATACGCAGTATTTT
v_call: TRBV7-9; d_call: NA; clone_size: NA; j_call: TRBJ2-2; cdr3_aa: CASSPGTHKTGELFF; cdr3_nt: TGTGCCAGCAGCCCCGGGACTCATAAAACCGGGGAGCTGTTTTTT
v_call: TRBV19; d_call: NA; clone_size: NA; j_call: TRBJ1-1; cdr3_aa: CASSIGRTGTEAFF; cdr3_nt: TGTGCCAGTAGTATAGGTCGGACGGGGACTGAAGCTTTCTTT
v_call: TRBV2; d_call: NA; clone_size: NA; j_call: TRBJ1-5; cdr3_aa: CASTGRGAGNQPQHF; cdr3_nt: TGTGCCAGCACCGGGAGAGGGGCGGGCAATCAGCCCCAGCATTTT
v_call: TRBV5-4; d_call: NA; clone_size: NA; j_call: TRBJ2-3; cdr3_aa: CASSLRGGSTDTQYF; cdr3_nt: TGTGCCAGCAGCTTGCGTGGGGGCAGCACAGATACGCAGTATTTT
v_call: TRBV9; d_call: NA; clone_size: once; j_call: TRBJ1-1; cdr3_aa: CASSVLGGGEAFF; cdr3_nt: TGTGCCAGCAGCGTATTGGGGGGAGGTGAAGCTTTCTTT
v_call: TRBV19; d_call: NA; clone_size: NA; j_call: TRBJ2-3; cdr3_aa: CASSPGGTLDTQYF; cdr3_nt: TGTGCCAGTAGTCCCGGCGGAACCTTAGATACGCAGTATTTT
v_call: TRBV7-8; d_call: TRBD2; clone_size: NA; j_call: TRBJ2-1; cdr3_aa: CASYQRESYNEQFF; cdr3_nt: TGTGCCAGCTATCAGCGGGAGTCTTACAATGAGCAGTTCTTC
v_call: TRBV6-1; d_call: NA; clone_size: NA; j_call: TRBJ1-2; cdr3_aa: CASRVSNGYTF; cdr3_nt: TGTGCCAGCCGGGTATCCAATGGCTACACCTTC
v_call: TRBV6-6; d_call: NA; clone_size: NA; j_call: TRBJ1-4; cdr3_aa: CASSYLNEKLFF; cdr3_nt: TGTGCCAGCAGTTACCTGAATGAAAAACTGTTTTTT
v_call: TRBV18; d_call: TRBD2; clone_size: NA; j_call: TRBJ2-1; cdr3_aa: CASSPLAAGGYNEQFF; cdr3_nt: TGTGCCAGCTCACCTCTCGCGGCGGGAGGATACAATGAGCAGTTCTTC
v_call: TRBV5-6; d_call: NA; clone_size: few; j_call: TRBJ2-7; cdr3_aa: CASSFGRNEQYF; cdr3_nt: TGTGCCAGCAGCTTCGGTCGAAACGAGCAGTACTTC
v_call: TRBV14; d_call: NA; clone_size: NA; j_call: TRBJ2-7; cdr3_aa: CASSPYDRTAYEQYF; cdr3_nt: TGTGCCAGCAGCCCATATGACCGGACAGCCTACGAGCAGTACTTC
v_call: TRBV6-1; d_call: NA; clone_size: NA; j_call: TRBJ1-1; cdr3_aa: CASSKGFTEAFF; cdr3_nt: TGTGCCAGCAGCAAGGGGTTCACTGAAGCTTTCTTT
v_call: TRBV18; d_call: TRBD1; clone_size: few; j_call: TRBJ1-2; cdr3_aa: CASSPLALTGAVYGYTF; cdr3_nt: TGTGCCAGCTCACCGCTAGCTTTGACAGGGGCTGTCTATGGCTACACCTTC
v_call: TRBV5-1; d_call: TRBD2; clone_size: NA; j_call: TRBJ2-4; cdr3_aa: CASSPRPGLERNIQYF; cdr3_nt: TGCGCCAGCAGCCCAAGACCGGGACTAGAGCGGAACATTCAGTACTTC
v_call: TRBV6-5; d_call: NA; clone_size: NA; j_call: TRBJ2-5; cdr3_aa: CASSSTGTAETQYF; cdr3_nt: TGTGCCAGCAGTTCTACAGGGACGGCGGAGACCCAGTACTTC
v_call: TRBV5-6; d_call: NA; clone_size: NA; j_call: TRBJ2-3; cdr3_aa: CASSLGTVGSTDTQYF; cdr3_nt: TGTGCCAGCAGCTTGGGGACAGTTGGGTCGACAGATACGCAGTATTTT